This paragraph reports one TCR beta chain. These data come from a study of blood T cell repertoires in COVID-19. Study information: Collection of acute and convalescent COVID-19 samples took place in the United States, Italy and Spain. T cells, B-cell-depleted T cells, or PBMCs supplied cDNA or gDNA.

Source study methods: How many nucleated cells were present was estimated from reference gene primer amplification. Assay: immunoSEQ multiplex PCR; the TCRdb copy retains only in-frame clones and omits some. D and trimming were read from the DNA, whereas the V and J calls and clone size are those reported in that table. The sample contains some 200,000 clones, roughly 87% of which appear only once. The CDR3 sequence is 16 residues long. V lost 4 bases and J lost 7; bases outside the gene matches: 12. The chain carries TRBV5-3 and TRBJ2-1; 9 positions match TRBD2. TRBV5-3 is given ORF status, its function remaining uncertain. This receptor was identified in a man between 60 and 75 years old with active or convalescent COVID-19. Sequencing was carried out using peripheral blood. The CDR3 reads CARSHGLALVGNEQFF. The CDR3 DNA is TGTGCCAGAAGCCACGGACTAGCGTTGGTGGGGAATGAGCAGTTCTTC.